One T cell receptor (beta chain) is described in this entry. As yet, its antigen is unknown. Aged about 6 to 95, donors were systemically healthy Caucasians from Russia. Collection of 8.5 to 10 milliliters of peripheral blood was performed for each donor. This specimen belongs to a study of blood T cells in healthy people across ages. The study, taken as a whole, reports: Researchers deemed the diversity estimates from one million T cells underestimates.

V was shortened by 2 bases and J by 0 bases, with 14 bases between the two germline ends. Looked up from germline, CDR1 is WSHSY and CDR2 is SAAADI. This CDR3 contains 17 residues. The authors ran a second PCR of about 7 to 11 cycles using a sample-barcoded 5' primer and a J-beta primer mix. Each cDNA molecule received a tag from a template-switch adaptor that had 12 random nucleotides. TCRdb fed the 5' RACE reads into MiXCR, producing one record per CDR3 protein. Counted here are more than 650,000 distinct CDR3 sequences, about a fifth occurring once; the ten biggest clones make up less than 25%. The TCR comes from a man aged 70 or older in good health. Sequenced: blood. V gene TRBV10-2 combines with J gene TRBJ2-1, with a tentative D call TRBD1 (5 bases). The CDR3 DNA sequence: TGCGCCAGCAGTGAGGGGGCAGGTCTTAGCTCCTACAATGAGCAGTTCTTC. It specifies CASSEGAGLSSYNEQFF.